This T cell receptor beta chain was identified during a study of T-cell memory formation after mild COVID-19. Study results and caveats: Several responding clones turned up in pre-infection memory, indicating that cross-reactive memory may have taken part.

Trimming shortened V by 4 bases and J by 3 bases, and 10 bases separated the two germline ends. The germline V gene has CDR1 LGHNA and CDR2 YSLEER. The CDR3 is 14 residues long. A single record per CDR3 protein comes from TCRdb applying MiXCR to the 5' RACE reads. The sample has 140,000 to 150,000 distinct CDR3 sequences, approximately 25% seen once. In the case of this clonotype: The antigen is not known.

The source material was PBMCs or a T cell subset sorted from them (not recorded which). This chain uses TRBV4-3 with TRBJ2-1, with no clear D. The clonotype comes from an adult woman who had mild COVID-19 (a few samples of this study predate the infection). Cell type and time point are not known. The CDR3 region has the DNA TGCGCCAGCAGCCCGAGGACCGTCTACAATGAGCAGTTCTTC. As protein: CASSPRTVYNEQFF.